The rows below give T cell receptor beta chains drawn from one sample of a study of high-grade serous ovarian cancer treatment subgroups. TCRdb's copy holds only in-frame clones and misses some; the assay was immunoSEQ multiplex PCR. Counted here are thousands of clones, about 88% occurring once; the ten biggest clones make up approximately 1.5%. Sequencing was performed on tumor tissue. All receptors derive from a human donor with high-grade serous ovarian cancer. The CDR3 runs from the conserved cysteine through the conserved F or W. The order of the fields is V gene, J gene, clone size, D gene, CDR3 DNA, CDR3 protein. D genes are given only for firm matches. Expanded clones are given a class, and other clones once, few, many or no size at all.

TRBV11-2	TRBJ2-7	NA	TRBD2	TGTGCCAGCAGCTTAGATGGGGCTAGCGGCTACGAGCAGTACTTC	CASSLDGASGYEQYF
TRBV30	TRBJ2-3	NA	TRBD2	TGTGCCTGGAGACTAGCGGGCACAGATACGCAGTATTTT	CAWRLAGTDTQYF
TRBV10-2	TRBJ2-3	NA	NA	TGCGCCAGCAGTGAACCAGGGGGGAGCACAGATACGCAGTATTTT	CASSEPGGSTDTQYF
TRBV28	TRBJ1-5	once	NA	TGTGCCAGCAGGCCCCCTCAGCGGCGCCCCCAGCATTTT	CASRPPQRRPQHF
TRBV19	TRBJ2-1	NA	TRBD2	TGTGCCAGTAGTATCGGTCTAGCGGGTGAGCAGTTCTTC	CASSIGLAGEQFF
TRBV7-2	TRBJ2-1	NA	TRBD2	TGTGCCAGCAGCTCCCCCGGGACTAGAAGGCTCTTC	CASSSPGTRRLF
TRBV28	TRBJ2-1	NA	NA	TGTGCCAGCAGTTCTATAGTCCGGATCAACCAGGGGCAGGAGCCTTACAATGAGCAGTTCTTC	CASSSIVRINQGQEPYNEQFF
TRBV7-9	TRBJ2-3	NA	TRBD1	TGTGCCAGCAGGCAACAGGGGGATACGCAGTATTTT	CASRQQGDTQYF
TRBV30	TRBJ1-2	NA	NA	TGTGCCTGGAGCGGGGGGGGCTACGGCTACACCTTC	CAWSGGGYGYTF
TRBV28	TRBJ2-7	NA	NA	TGTGCCAGCAGTTCCCTCGCGACGTACTTC	CASSSLATYF
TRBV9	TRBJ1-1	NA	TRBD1	TGTGCCAGCAGCACCAGAAGGGAAGGGGGCGGGACTGAAGCTTTCTTT	CASSTRREGGGTEAFF
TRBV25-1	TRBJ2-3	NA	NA	TGTGCCAGCAGTGAATCTGGGAAGGGTGACACAGATACGCAGTATTTT	CASSESGKGDTDTQYF
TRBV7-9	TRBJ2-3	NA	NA	TGTGCCAGCAGCCCCATAGGGGAGACCACAGATACGCAGTATTTT	CASSPIGETTDTQYF
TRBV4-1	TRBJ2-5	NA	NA	TGCGCCAGCAGCCAAGAAGGGGATGGGGAGACCCAGTACTTC	CASSQEGDGETQYF
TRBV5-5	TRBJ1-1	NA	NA	TGTGCCAGCAGCTTGGGGGACAACTTGAACACTGAAGCTTTCTTT	CASSLGDNLNTEAFF
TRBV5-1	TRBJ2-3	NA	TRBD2	TGCGCCAGCAGCTTGGCGGTGCGGGGGGACACAGATACGCAGTATTTT	CASSLAVRGDTDTQYF
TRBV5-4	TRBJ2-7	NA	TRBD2	TGTGCCAGCAGCCACCGGACTAGCGGGAGCGAGCAGTACTTC	CASSHRTSGSEQYF
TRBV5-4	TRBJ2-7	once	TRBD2	TGTGCCAGCAGCTTGCAACTAGCGGGAGGATACGAGCAGTACTTC	CASSLQLAGGYEQYF
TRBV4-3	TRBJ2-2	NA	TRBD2	TGCGCCAGCAGCTCAGTTCCTACTAGCGGGGGTTACACCGGGGAGCTGTTTTTT	CASSSVPTSGGYTGELFF
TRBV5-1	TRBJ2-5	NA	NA	TGCGCCAGCAGCTTGGGGGGAGGAAAGGAGACCCAGTACTTC	CASSLGGGKETQYF
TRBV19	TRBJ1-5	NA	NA	TGTGCCAGTAGTAAGAGGGGGGGCGAGGACAATCAGCCCCAGCATTTT	CASSKRGGEDNQPQHF
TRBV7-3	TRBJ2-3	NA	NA	TGTGCCAGCAGCTTAATTGGCAGCACAGATACGCAGTATTTT	CASSLIGSTDTQYF
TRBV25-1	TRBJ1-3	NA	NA	TGTGCCAGCACGGGAGGGGCTAATGGAAACACCATATATTTT	CASTGGANGNTIYF
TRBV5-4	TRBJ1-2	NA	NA	TGTGCCAGCAGCTTGGAGGGCAGCGGCTATGGCTACACCTTC	CASSLEGSGYGYTF
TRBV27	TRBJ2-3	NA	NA	TGTGCCAGCAGTTTATACCAACCCTGGGGGCGGGGAAGCACAGATACGCAGTATTTT	CASSLYQPWGRGSTDTQYF
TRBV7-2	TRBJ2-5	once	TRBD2	TGTGCCAGCAGCTCCCCAGCGGGGATACAAGAGACCCAGTACTTC	CASSSPAGIQETQYF
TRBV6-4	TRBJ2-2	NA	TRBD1	TGTGCCAGCAGTGAGGCACAGGGGGCCGGGGAGCTGTTTTTT	CASSEAQGAGELFF
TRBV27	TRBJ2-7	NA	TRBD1	TGTGCCAGCAGTTATTCTTTACAGGGGGCGGGCTACGAGCAGTACTTC	CASSYSLQGAGYEQYF
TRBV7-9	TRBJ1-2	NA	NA	TGTGCCAGCAGCCCCCTAATTGCGGGAGGCTACACCTTC	CASSPLIAGGYTF